This T cell receptor (beta chain) derives from a study of blood T cells in healthy people across ages. Study results and caveats: The authors considered diversity estimates from one million T cells to be underestimates.

The germline V gene has CDR1 MRHNA and CDR2 SNTAGT. This CDR3 comprises 15 residues. Sample-barcoded 5' priming and a J-beta primer mix drove a second PCR of roughly 6 to 12 cycles. Via MiXCR, TCRdb re-called the 5' RACE reads, giving one row per CDR3 protein. This sample has about 1.6 million distinct CDR3 sequences, with about 31% found just once. This clonotype came up once. As yet, its antigen is unknown. The junction does not match germline at one end; this may be a read error. This sequence was found in a woman in her twenties or thirties in good health. The V gene is TRBV6-4, the J gene TRBJ2-7; the D is unclear. Sequences were obtained from blood. CDR3 loop: CASSNSKRVSYEQYF. Written as DNA, the CDR3 is TGTGCCAGCAGTAACTCGAAAAGGGTTTCCTACGAGCAGTACTTC.